The rows below give T cell receptor beta chains drawn from one sample of a study of cytomegalovirus exposure and HLA in healthy donors. TCRdb's table, derived via immunoSEQ multiplex PCR, lists solely in-frame clones and lacks some. The table shows about 92,000 clones, with approximately 85% occurring only once. The sample was PBMCs. Receptors originate from a young woman in good health and CMV-seropositive. Both conserved end residues are part of each CDR3. The D gene is left open where the match is weak. A clone size is listed for some rows: how often the clone was seen (once, few, many), or a class if it is expanded.

j_call,d_call,cdr3_length,v_call,clone_size,cdr3_aa,cdr3_nt
TRBJ1-2,TRBD1,14,TRBV10-3,-,CAINGQGDYYGYTF,TGTGCCATCAACGGACAGGGGGACTACTATGGCTACACCTTC
TRBJ2-7,-,13,TRBV27,-,CASSLAGYYEQYF,TGTGCCAGCAGTTTAGCGGGGTACTACGAGCAGTACTTC
TRBJ1-4,TRBD1,14,TRBV18,-,CASSTEGAGEKLFF,TGTGCCAGCTCGACGGAGGGGGCAGGAGAAAAACTGTTTTTT
TRBJ1-6,TRBD1,14,TRBV5-1,-,CASSAGQVNSPLHF,TGCGCCAGCAGCGCAGGACAGGTCAATTCACCCCTCCACTTT
TRBJ1-1,-,14,TRBV19,-,CASSVQGAFTEAFF,TGTGCCAGTAGTGTACAGGGCGCGTTCACTGAAGCTTTCTTT
TRBJ2-3,TRBD2,15,TRBV10-1,few,CASSDSGGAAGTQYF,TGCGCCAGCAGTGACAGCGGGGGGGCTGCAGGTACGCAGTATTTT
TRBJ2-7,TRBD1,15,TRBV10-3,-,CAISKPGTVSYEQYF,TGTGCCATCAGTAAACCCGGGACAGTCTCCTACGAGCAGTACTTC
TRBJ2-6,-,16,TRBV6-6,-,CASSSIVLAGANVLTF,TGTGCCAGCAGCTCTATAGTTTTAGCCGGGGCCAACGTCCTGACTTTC
TRBJ1-1,-,13,TRBV30,-,CAWKPGLTTEAFF,TGTGCCTGGAAGCCGGGACTCACCACTGAAGCTTTCTTT
TRBJ2-1,TRBD1,17,TRBV5-1,-,CASSDQGAASSYNEQFF,TGCGCCAGCAGCGACCAGGGGGCGGCGAGCTCCTACAATGAGCAGTTCTTC
TRBJ2-5,TRBD2,15,TRBV30,-,CAWSVGGGRGETQYF,TGTGCCTGGAGTGTTGGGGGCGGGAGGGGGGAGACCCAGTACTTC
TRBJ2-5,-,14,TRBV5-1,once,CASSLVPGEETQYF,TGCGCCAGCAGCTTGGTCCCAGGGGAAGAGACCCAGTACTTC
TRBJ2-3,-,13,TRBV2,-,CASGAGRTDTQYF,TGTGCCAGCGGGGCGGGGAGAACAGATACGCAGTATTTT